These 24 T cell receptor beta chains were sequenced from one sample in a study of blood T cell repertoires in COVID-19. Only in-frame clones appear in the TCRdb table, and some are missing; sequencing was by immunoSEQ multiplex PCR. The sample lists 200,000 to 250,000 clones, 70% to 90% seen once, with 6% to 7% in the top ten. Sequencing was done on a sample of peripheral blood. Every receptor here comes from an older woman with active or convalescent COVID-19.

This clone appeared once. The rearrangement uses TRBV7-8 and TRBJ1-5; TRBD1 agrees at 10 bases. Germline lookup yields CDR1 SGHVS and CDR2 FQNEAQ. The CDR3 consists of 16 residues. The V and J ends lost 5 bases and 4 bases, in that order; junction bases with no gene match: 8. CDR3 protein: CASSPWTGGKNQPQHF. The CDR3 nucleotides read TGTGCCAGCAGCCCTTGGACAGGGGGAAAGAATCAGCCCCAGCATTTT.

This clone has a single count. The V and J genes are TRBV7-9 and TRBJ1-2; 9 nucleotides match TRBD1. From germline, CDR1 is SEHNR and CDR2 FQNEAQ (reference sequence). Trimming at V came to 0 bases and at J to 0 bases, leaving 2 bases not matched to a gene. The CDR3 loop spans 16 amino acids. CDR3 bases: TGTGCCAGCAGCTTAGCAGGGGACAGGGCTAACTATGGCTACACCTTC. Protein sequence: CASSLAGDRANYGYTF.

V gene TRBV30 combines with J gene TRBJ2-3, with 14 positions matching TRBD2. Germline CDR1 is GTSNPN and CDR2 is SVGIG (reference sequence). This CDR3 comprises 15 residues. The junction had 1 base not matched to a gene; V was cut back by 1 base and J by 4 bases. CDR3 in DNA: TGTGCCTGGAGTGAGGGACTAGCGGGAGCAGATACGCAGTATTTT. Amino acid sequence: CAWSEGLAGADTQYF.

CDR3 amino acids: CASSSGTGITF. The DNA for the CDR3 is TGTGCCAGCAGCTCAGGGACAGGGATCACCTTC. The chain is built from TRBV5-6 and TRBJ1-2; 9 bases agree with TRBD1. With 3 bases clipped from V and 13 bases from J, the junction kept 4 bases outside the gene matches. This CDR3 has 11 residues. Germline V gene lookup returns CDR1 SGHDT and CDR2 YYEEEE.

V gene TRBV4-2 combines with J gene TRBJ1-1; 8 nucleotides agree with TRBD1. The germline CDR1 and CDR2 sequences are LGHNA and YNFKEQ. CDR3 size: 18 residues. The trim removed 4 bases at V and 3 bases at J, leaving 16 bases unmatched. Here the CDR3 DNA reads TGTGCCAGCAGCCGCCACCGACTATCTCAGGGGGCGGACACTGAAGCTTTCTTT. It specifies CASSRHRLSQGADTEAFF.

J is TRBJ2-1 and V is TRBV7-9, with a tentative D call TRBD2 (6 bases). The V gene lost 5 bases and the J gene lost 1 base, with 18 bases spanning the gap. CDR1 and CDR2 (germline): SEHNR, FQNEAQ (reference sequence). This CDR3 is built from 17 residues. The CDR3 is CASSPFGPGRSYNEQFF. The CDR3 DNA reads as TGTGCCAGCAGCCCTTTTGGGCCTGGGAGGTCCTACAATGAGCAGTTCTTC.

As DNA, the CDR3 is TGTGCCACCAGTGATTCGGCTAGCGGGTGGGCAGATACGCAGTATTTT. It codes for CATSDSASGWADTQYF. The gene calls are TRBV24-1 and TRBJ2-3; 8 bases are shared with TRBD2. This CDR3 region has 16 residues. Trimming at V came to 2 bases and at J to 4 bases, leaving 7 bases not matched to a gene. Germline V gives CDR1 KGHDR, CDR2 SFDVKD.

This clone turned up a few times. CDR3 nucleotide sequence: TGTGCCAGCAGCCAAGATCTTTGGGGCAGCGGGAGGGCCAGGCAAGAGACCCAGTACTTC. Its protein product is CASSQDLWGSGRARQETQYF. The gene calls are TRBV14 and TRBJ2-5, with 10 bases fitting TRBD2. The CDR3 consists of 20 residues. Per the germline V gene, CDR1 is SGHDN and CDR2 is FVKESK. V was clipped by 0 bases and J by 2 bases; unmatched bases: 15.

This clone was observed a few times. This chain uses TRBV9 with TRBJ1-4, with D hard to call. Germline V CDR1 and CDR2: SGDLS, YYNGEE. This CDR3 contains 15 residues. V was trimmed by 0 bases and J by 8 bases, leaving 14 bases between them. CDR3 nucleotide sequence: TGTGCCAGCAGCGTAGGGGTTCTGGAGCGGGAAAAACTGTTTTTT. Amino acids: CASSVGVLEREKLFF. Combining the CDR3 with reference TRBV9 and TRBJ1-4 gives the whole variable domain DSGVTQTPKHLITATGQRVTLRCSPRSGDLSVYWYQQSLDQGLQFLIQYYNGEERAKGNILERFSAQQFPDLHSELNLSSLELGDSALYFCASSVGVLEREKLFFGSGTQLSVL.

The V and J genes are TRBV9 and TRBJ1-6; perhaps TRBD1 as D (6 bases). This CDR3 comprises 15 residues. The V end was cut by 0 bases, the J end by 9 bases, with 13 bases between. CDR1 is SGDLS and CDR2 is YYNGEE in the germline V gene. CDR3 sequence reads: CASSVDPQGSSPLHF. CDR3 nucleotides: TGTGCCAGCAGCGTAGACCCACAGGGATCTTCACCCCTCCACTTT.

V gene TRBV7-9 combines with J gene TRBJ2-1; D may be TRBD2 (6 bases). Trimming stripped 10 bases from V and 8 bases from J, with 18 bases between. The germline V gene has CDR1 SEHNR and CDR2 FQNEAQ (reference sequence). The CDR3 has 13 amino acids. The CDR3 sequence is CANGGVRVDEQFF. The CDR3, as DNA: TGTGCCAACGGAGGGGTGCGGGTGGATGAGCAGTTCTTC.

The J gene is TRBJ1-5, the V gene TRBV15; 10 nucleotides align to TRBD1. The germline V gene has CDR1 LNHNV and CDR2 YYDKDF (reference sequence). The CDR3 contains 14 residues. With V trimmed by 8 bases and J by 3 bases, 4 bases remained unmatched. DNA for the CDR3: TGTGCCACCGAGGACAGGGGGATCAATCAGCCCCAGCATTTT. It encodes CATEDRGINQPQHF.

CDR3 coding DNA: TGCGCCAGCAGCCAAGATCGGTTCAGCGGGGTGAACACCGGGGAGCTGTTTTTT. This translates into CASSQDRFSGVNTGELFF. This chain links TRBV4-1 with TRBJ2-2; 7 nucleotides line up with TRBD2. CDR1 MGHRA and CDR2 YSYEKL come from the germline V gene. The CDR3 runs 18 residues. V lost 0 bases to trimming and J lost 1 base; unmatched junction nucleotides: 8.

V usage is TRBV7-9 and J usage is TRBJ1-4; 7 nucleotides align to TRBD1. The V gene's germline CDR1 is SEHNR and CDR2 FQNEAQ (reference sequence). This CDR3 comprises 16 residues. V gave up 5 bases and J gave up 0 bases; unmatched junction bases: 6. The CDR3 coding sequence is TGTGCCAGCAGCATTAACACAGGGGCAACTAATGAAAAACTGTTTTTT. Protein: CASSINTGATNEKLFF.

The CDR3 spells CASSLGRRANTGELFF. The CDR3 coding sequence is TGTGCCAGCAGCTTAGGGCGCAGGGCAAACACCGGGGAGCTGTTTTTT. This sequence joins TRBV7-8 and TRBJ2-2, with D tentatively TRBD1 (5 bases). Germline CDR1 and CDR2: SGHVS and FQNEAQ. The CDR3 sequence is 16 residues long. V was pared by 1 base and J by 2 bases, with 11 bases between.

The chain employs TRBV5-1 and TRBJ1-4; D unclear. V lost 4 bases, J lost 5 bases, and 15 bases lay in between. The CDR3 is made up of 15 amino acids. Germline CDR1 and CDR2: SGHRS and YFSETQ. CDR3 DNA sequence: TGCGCCAGCAGCCCGGGGAACACCCGGAATGAAAAACTGTTTTTT. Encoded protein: CASSPGNTRNEKLFF. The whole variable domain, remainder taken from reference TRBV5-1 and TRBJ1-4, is KAGVTQTPRYLIKTRGQQVTLSCSPISGHRSVSWYQQTPGQGLQFLFEYFSETQRNKGNFPGRFSGRQFSNSRSEMNVSTLELGDSALYLCASSPGNTRNEKLFFGSGTQLSVL.

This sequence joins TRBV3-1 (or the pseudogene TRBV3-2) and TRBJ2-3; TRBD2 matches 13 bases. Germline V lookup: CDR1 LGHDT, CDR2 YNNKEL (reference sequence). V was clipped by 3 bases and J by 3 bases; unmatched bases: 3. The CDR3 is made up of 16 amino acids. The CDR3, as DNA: TGTGCCAGCAGCCATAGGACTAGCGGGAGAACAGATACGCAGTATTTT. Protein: CASSHRTSGRTDTQYF.

The CDR3 nucleotides are TGTGCCAGCAGCGTGGGCCTTAGTGGTCTTGAGCAGTTCTTC. It translates to CASSVGLSGLEQFF. This chain connects TRBV9 to TRBJ2-1, with D unclear. V was pared by 2 bases and J by 9 bases, with 15 bases between. From germline, CDR1 is SGDLS and CDR2 YYNGEE. The CDR3 length is 14 residues.

CDR3 loop: CASSEFDRHNYGYTF. CDR3 DNA: TGTGCCAGCAGTGAATTCGACAGACATAACTATGGCTACACCTTC. J is TRBJ1-2 and V is TRBV6-1, with a tentative D call TRBD1 (5 bases). CDR1 and CDR2 from the germline V gene are MNHNS and SASEGT. This CDR3 region has 15 residues. Trimming took off 2 bases at V and 1 base at J, with 11 bases between the two ends.

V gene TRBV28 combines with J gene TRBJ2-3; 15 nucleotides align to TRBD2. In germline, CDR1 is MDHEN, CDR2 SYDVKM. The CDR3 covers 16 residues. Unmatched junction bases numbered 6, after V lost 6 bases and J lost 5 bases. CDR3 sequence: CASSRTSGGAGDTQYF. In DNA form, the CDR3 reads TGTGCCAGCAGCCGGACTAGCGGGGGGGCCGGAGATACGCAGTATTTT. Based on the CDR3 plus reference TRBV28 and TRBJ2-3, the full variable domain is DVKVTQSSRYLVKRTGEKVFLECVQDMDHENMFWYRQDPGLGLRLIYFSYDVKMKEKGDIPEGYSVSREKKERFSLILESASTNQTSMYLCASSRTSGGAGDTQYFGPGTRLTVL.

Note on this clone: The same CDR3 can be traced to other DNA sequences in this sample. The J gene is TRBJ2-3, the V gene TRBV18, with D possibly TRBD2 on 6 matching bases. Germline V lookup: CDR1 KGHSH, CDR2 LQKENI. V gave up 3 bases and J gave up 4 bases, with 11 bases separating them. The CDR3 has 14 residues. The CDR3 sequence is CASSPGGSADTQYF. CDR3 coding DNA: TGTGCCAGCTCACCTGGGGGGAGCGCAGATACGCAGTATTTT.

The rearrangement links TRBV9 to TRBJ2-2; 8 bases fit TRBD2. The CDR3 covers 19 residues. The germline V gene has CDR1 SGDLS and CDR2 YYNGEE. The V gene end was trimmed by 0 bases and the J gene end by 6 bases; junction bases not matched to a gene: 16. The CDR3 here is CASSVEDGDGRASPGELFF. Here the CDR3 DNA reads TGTGCCAGCAGCGTAGAAGATGGTGACGGGAGGGCTTCCCCCGGGGAGCTGTTTTTT.

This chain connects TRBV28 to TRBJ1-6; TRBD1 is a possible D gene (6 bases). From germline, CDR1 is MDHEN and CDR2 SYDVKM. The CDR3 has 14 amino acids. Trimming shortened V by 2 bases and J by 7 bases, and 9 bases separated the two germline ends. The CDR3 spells CASSLGQGNSPLHF. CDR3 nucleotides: TGTGCCAGCAGTTTAGGCCAGGGGAATTCACCCCTCCACTTT. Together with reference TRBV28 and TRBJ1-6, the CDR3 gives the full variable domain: DVKVTQSSRYLVKRTGEKVFLECVQDMDHENMFWYRQDPGLGLRLIYFSYDVKMKEKGDIPEGYSVSREKKERFSLILESASTNQTSMYLCASSLGQGNSPLHFGNGTRLTVT.

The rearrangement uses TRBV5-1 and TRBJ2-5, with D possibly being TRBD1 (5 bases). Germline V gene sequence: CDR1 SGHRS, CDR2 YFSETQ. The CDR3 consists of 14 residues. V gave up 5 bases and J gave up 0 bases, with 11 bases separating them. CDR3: CASRDPGNQETQYF. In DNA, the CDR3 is TGCGCCAGCAGGGATCCAGGGAACCAAGAGACCCAGTACTTC.